The T cell receptor (beta chain) described here comes from a study of tumor-infiltrating lymphocytes in localized non-small cell lung cancer. Study overall: Resected tumor was paired with non-adjacent uninvolved lung from the same patient. General study findings and limits: Not all patients were TCR sequenced, owing to tissue quantity.

Germline CDR1 and CDR2: WSHSY and SAAADI. J was trimmed by 9 bases and V by 4 bases; bases with no gene match: 6. The CDR3 has 14 residues. Repertoires were generated with immunoSEQ multiplex PCR, while TCRdb's copy carries only in-frame clones and drops some. The sample holds about 16,000 clones, more than 60% seen once. On this clone: Its antigen remains unidentified.

The rearrangement links TRBV10-2 to TRBJ2-1, with 10 positions matching TRBD2. Sequencing input: lung tumor tissue. This clonotype originated in a human donor with non-small cell lung cancer. The CDR3 DNA reads TGCGCCAGCAGTGGGACTAGCGGCCTCAGTGAGCAGTTCTTC. It specifies CASSGTSGLSEQFF.